The 13 T cell receptor beta chains below were found in one sample sequenced in a study of shared clonotypes between healthy human individuals. TCRdb keeps only in-frame clones here, not all; method: immunoSEQ multiplex PCR. The sample lists about a million clones; 75% were seen once. The sequenced material came from memory CD4+ T cells sorted from blood. This sample's subset: CD45RA-negative fraction. The source is a man aged 18 to 30 in good health.

The chain uses TRBV19 and TRBJ2-3, with 7 bases lining up with TRBD1. The CDR3 extends over 17 amino acids. With V trimmed by 1 base and J by 0 bases, 7 bases remained unmatched. Germline V gene sequence: CDR1 LNHDA, CDR2 SQIVND (reference sequence). CDR3 residues: CASSIGRRGYSTDTQYF. The DNA for the CDR3 is TGTGCCAGTAGTATAGGCCGCAGGGGGTACAGCACAGATACGCAGTATTTT.

Of note for this clone: The junction and the germline gene differ at one end; a read error may be behind it. The chain combines TRBV7-7 with TRBJ2-3; 10 nucleotides align to TRBD2. The CDR3 loop spans 14 amino acids. Germline V gene data show CDR1 as SSHAT and CDR2 as FNYEAQ (reference sequence). CDR3 amino acids: CASSRGTSADTQYF. Written as DNA, the CDR3 is TGTGCTAGCAGCCGAGGGACTAGCGCGGATACGCAGTATTTT.

The genes are TRBV6-6 and TRBJ1-6, with a weak D call TRBD1 (5 bases). Germline lookup yields CDR1 MNHNY and CDR2 SVGAGI (reference sequence). The CDR3 is 15 residues long. Trimming took 10 bases from V and 0 from J, leaving 13 bases between them. CDR3 residues: CATQAGGSYNSPLHF. The CDR3 DNA reads TGTGCCACCCAGGCGGGGGGCTCCTATAATTCACCCCTCCACTTT.

J is TRBJ1-6 and V is TRBV27; the D gene is possibly TRBD1 (6 bases). Germline CDR1 and CDR2: MNHEY and SMNVEV (reference sequence). Trimming left V 2 bases short and J 10 bases short, with 18 bases between. The CDR3 is 16 amino acids. CDR3 loop: CASSLLPEQGNSPLHF. Here the CDR3 DNA reads TGTGCCAGCAGTTTACTCCCGGAACAGGGCAACTCACCCCTCCACTTT.

The chain combines TRBV30 with TRBJ1-4, with D tentatively TRBD1 (6 bases). V lost 4 bases and J 6 bases, leaving 15 bases between the germline ends. This CDR3 region has 14 residues. The germline V gene has CDR1 GTSNPN and CDR2 SVGIG (reference sequence). CDR3 coding DNA: TGTGCCTGGACTCCAGTCGGGGGCTATGAAAAACTGTTTTTT. Encoded protein: CAWTPVGGYEKLFF.

This chain links TRBV30 with TRBJ1-2, with D possibly matching TRBD1 (6 bases). The germline V gene encodes CDR1 GTSNPN and CDR2 SVGIG (reference sequence). This CDR3 has 12 amino acids. Trimming stripped 3 bases from V and 8 bases from J, with 13 bases between. CDR3 nucleotides: TGTGCCTGGAGCCGACAGGAGACAGGCTACACCTTC. Residues: CAWSRQETGYTF. Complete variable domain (other parts from reference TRBV30 and TRBJ1-2): SQTIHQWPATLVQPVGSPLSLECTVEGTSNPNLYWYRQAAGRGLQLLFYSVGIGQISSEVPQNLSASRPQDRQFILSSKKLLLSDSGFYLCAWSRQETGYTFGSGTRLTVV.

The chain links TRBV28 to TRBJ2-7, with 8 bases fitting TRBD2. V shed 5 bases and J 5 bases; nucleotides not matched to a gene: 11. This CDR3 comprises 15 residues. The germline V gene encodes CDR1 MDHEN and CDR2 SYDVKM. This CDR3 reads CASSGETGTSNEQYF. Here the CDR3 DNA reads TGTGCCAGCAGTGGGGAAACCGGGACTAGTAACGAGCAGTACTTC.

This clone was counted only a few times. The V gene is TRBV13, the J gene TRBJ2-3; 8 nucleotides agree with TRBD2. The CDR3 runs 15 residues. Looked up from germline, CDR1 is PRHDT and CDR2 is FYEKMQ (reference sequence). V gave up 4 bases and J gave up 4 bases; unmatched junction bases: 7. The CDR3 protein is CASSSRGGRADTQYF. The CDR3 nucleotides are TGTGCCAGCAGCTCCCGGGGGGGCCGGGCAGATACGCAGTATTTT.

J is TRBJ1-2 and V is TRBV18; D may be TRBD1 (5 bases). The CDR3 is 14 residues long. The V and J ends lost 0 bases and 8 bases respectively, with 13 bases between them. From germline, CDR1 is KGHSH and CDR2 LQKENI. CDR3 sequence: CASSPPGGARGYTF. CDR3 DNA sequence: TGTGCCAGCTCACCACCCGGAGGGGCTAGAGGCTACACCTTC.

The chain links TRBV10-3 to TRBJ1-3; TRBD1 matches at 7 bases. Germline CDR1 and CDR2: ENHRY and SYGVKD. V gave up 2 bases and J gave up 3 bases; unmatched junction bases: 13. The CDR3 is 18 residues long. CDR3 in DNA: TGTGCCATCAGTGAGCACACTTACACAGGGGCAGGTGGAAACACCATATATTTT. Translation: CAISEHTYTGAGGNTIYF.

The CDR3: CASSPQTVGELFF. The CDR3 nucleotides read TGTGCCAGCAGCCCTCAGACAGTTGGGGAGCTGTTTTTT. This rearrangement joins TRBV28 to TRBJ2-2; tentatively, D is TRBD1 (5 bases). This CDR3 contains 13 residues. Germline loops: CDR1 MDHEN, CDR2 SYDVKM. The germline V and J ends were trimmed by 6 bases and 8 bases, with 13 bases remaining between them.

The genes are TRBV9 and TRBJ2-5; 8 bases line up with TRBD2. The CDR3 sequence is 16 residues long. J was trimmed by 1 base and V by 0 bases; bases with no gene match: 5. CDR1 and CDR2 from the germline V gene are SGDLS and YYNGEE. In nucleotides, the CDR3 is TGTGCCAGCAGCGTAGAAGTAGCGGGGTTCCAAGAGACCCAGTACTTC. It specifies CASSVEVAGFQETQYF.

This clone has just one count. This rearrangement joins TRBV28 to TRBJ1-5, with D tentatively TRBD1 (5 bases). CDR1 MDHEN and CDR2 SYDVKM come from the germline V gene. V lost 5 bases to trimming and J lost 4 bases, with 15 bases between them. CDR3 size: 15 residues. CDR3 bases: TGTGCCAGCAGTCCCCTGGGGGGTTCGAATCAGCCCCAGCATTTT. Translated: CASSPLGGSNQPQHF.